This T cell receptor beta chain is from a study of T cells in Graves' hyperthyroidism and ophthalmopathy. Study in general: The authors collected peripheral blood at initial diagnosis, before any treatment.

Amplification yielded TCR beta CDR3 regions, with RNA transcripts as the source. First-round RT-PCR targeting the TCR CDR3 was performed with the HTBI primer set. Each CDR3 protein is one row after TCRdb ran MiXCR on the multiplex PCR reads. The profile covers approximately 610,000 distinct CDR3 sequences, with roughly 14% appearing a single time and roughly 4.3% taken by the ten largest. Ophthalmopathy patients all had a Clinical Activity Score of at least 3, a NOSPECS grade of at least 4 and disease under 3 months old. Comments on this clonotype: This may stem from a read error, because a much larger clone lies one nucleotide away.

The trim removed 3 bases at V and 4 bases at J, leaving 5 bases unmatched. The length of the CDR3 is 15 residues. The germline gives CDR1 LNHDA, CDR2 SQIVND (reference sequence). The source of this sequence is a middle-aged woman with Graves' ophthalmopathy. The genes are TRBV19 and TRBJ1-2, with TRBD1 identical over 10 bases. The sample comprised blood. The CDR3 DNA reads TGTGCCAGTAGTATGGCAGGACAGGGGGGCTATGGCTACACCTTC. Amino acids: CASSMAGQGGYGYTF.